The 3 T cell receptor beta chains reported below all come from one sample, sequenced in a study of identifying expanded T cells in peripheral blood. The repertoire was sequenced with immunoSEQ multiplex PCR; TCRdb's copy has only in-frame clones and lacks some. The sample carries under 150,000 clones, approximately 86% recorded once. The sequenced sample consisted of blood. These receptors were obtained from a person between 18 and 69 years old in good health.

This chain joins TRBV5-1 and TRBJ2-5; D may correspond to TRBD1 or TRBD2 (5 bases each). With 4 bases removed from V and 5 bases from J, the gap between germline ends came to 18 bases. The germline V gene encodes CDR1 SGHRS and CDR2 YFSETQ. There are 15 residues in the CDR3. Here the CDR3 DNA reads TGCGCCAGCAGCAGGACCGGGACCCCGGGGGAGACCCAGTACTTC. Protein: CASSRTGTPGETQYF.

The genes are TRBV29-1 and TRBJ1-1; D gene unclear. This CDR3 region has 11 residues. CDR1 and CDR2 (germline): SQVTM, ANQGSEA. V was cut by 6 bases and J by 0 bases, with 5 bases left in between. The DNA of the CDR3 is TGCAGCGTGCTACTGAACACTGAAGCTTTCTTT. Its translation: CSVLLNTEAFF. Variable domain in full (rest from reference TRBV29-1 and TRBJ1-1): SAVISQKPSRDICQRGTSLTIQCQVDSQVTMMFWYRQQPGQSLTLIATANQGSEATYESGFVIDKFPISRPNLTFSTLTVSNMSPEDSSIYLCSVLLNTEAFFGQGTRLTVV.

The chain links TRBV6-5 to TRBJ2-7; the D call may be TRBD1 or TRBD2 (6 bases each). The CDR3 extends over 14 amino acids. V was trimmed by 2 bases and J by 2 bases, leaving 10 bases between them. Per the germline V gene, CDR1 is MNHEY and CDR2 is SVGAGI. CDR3: CASSYGGRTYEQYF. CDR3 sequence (DNA): TGTGCCAGCAGTTACGGGGGGCGTACCTACGAGCAGTACTTC.